This TCR beta chain derives from a study of identical twins (dated by TCRdb to about 2016). About the study as a whole: TCR alpha and beta repertoires from monozygotic twins, unrelated adults of various ages and cord blood were deep-sequenced to test whether fetal clonotypes persist. Replicate twin experiments were performed at different times using different library preparation protocols to rule out contamination. Study-wide conclusions, independent of this receptor: The excess sharing between twins in beta out-of-frame sequences was weaker because fewer shared sequences reduced the signal-to-noise ratio. Fewer insertions were carried by abundant cord blood beta clonotypes; a weaker similar trend was observed in young adult naive repertoires, while no such trend was observed in memory repertoires. Recombination models systematically underestimated out-of-frame TCR alpha sharing in monozygotic twins but agreed with sharing between unrelated individuals. Out-of-frame TCR alpha sequences shared between twins showed an excess of low generation-probability sequences compared with coincidental sharing between unrelated individuals. Invariant T cells such as MAIT and iNKT could partly confound zero-insertion analyses, though diverse VJ usage argued against this for most clonotypes. Because the same donors could not be followed over many years, conclusions were based on cross-sectional statistical analysis.

There are 16 amino acids in the CDR3, from cysteine to phenylalanine inclusive. The retained sequence is limited to the CDR3, 48 bases, with the frame set at the first base. CDR1 and CDR2 are read off the germline V gene as MNHEY and SVGAGI. Unmatched junction bases come to 5, with V trimmed by 0 bases and J by 4 bases. This clonotype was counted between two and nine times. What this receptor recognizes is not known. No quality values exist for individual bases; no much larger clone is one base distant. Only healthy Caucasian donors were included. Three unrelated non-twin adults were additionally sequenced: a male aged 18 to 30, a male aged 50 to 60 and a female aged 50 to 60. Miltenyi CD45RO+ enrichment and human naive T-cell isolation kits were used to isolate memory (CD45RO+) and naive T cells from PBMC. To prepare the library, 5' RACE was applied. This sample was sequenced with an Illumina HiSeq 2000. A universal primer binding site was introduced by template switching, and a unique molecular identifier was present in the final cDNA, enabling accurate counting of TCR cDNA molecules. First-strand cDNA for TCR alpha and beta chains was synthesized from specific primers in the conserved constant-segment region. To control for contamination, every cDNA library was double barcoded, receiving both a SMART-Mk sample barcode and Illumina barcodes. TruSeq adapter sequences along with Illumina sample barcodes were introduced in two successive PCR steps. TCR alpha and beta cDNA libraries were sequenced on the Illumina HiSeq platform with custom primers. The original pipeline was this. Unique molecular identifiers were extracted from raw reads with MiGEC, and CDR3 positions were determined with MiXCR. Recombination models were inferred per individual with the repgenHMM and IGoR tools using an EM algorithm. Shared clonotype analysis was performed with the tcR package in R, normalizing sharing by the product of cloneset sizes. To study raw recombination free of thymic and clonal selection effects, out-of-frame nonproductive sequences were analyzed. Through fastp at Q25 and MiXCR, TCRdb rebuilt clones from the public reads, retaining in-frame beta chains. For every CDR3 protein sequence, its rows merge into one entry that carries the most common genes and DNA. The V and J calls were not made by the authors but by TCRdb's processing. This sample comprises hundreds of thousands of distinct CDR3 sequences, 5.5% to 7.5% of them detected only once. Approximately 1.6% of the sample is in the top ten clones.

The sequenced material came from naive T cells sorted from blood. Per the publication, the cell subset or site label means: cells isolated with a human naive T-cell isolation kit. The TCR sequence derives from a man aged 18 to 30 in good health. The receptor chain draws on TRBV6-5 and TRBJ2-1; TRBD2 aligns with 8 central bases. The CDR3 protein sequence reads: CASSYSGGGSYNEQFF. The DNA sequence follows: TGTGCCAGCAGTTACTCGGGCGGGGGGAGTTACAATGAGCAGTTCTTC.